A selection of T cell receptor beta chains follows, all from one sample in a study of CD8 T cell repertoires and HIV-1 epitope variants. Clones were read by immunoSEQ multiplex PCR, and TCRdb kept only the in-frame ones, dropping some. This sample has over 90,000 clones, with over 70% found just once. Material: uncultured baseline CD8+ T cells from peripheral blood mononuclear cells (PBMCs). The receptor set was obtained from a male donor with HIV. Both conserved end residues are part of each CDR3. The D gene is left open where the match is weak. A row's size may be missing; if present it is once, few, many or a size class.

TRBJ2-7 - 15 TRBV5-6 - CASSGAGAGDYEQYF TGTGCCAGCAGCGGGGCAGGGGCAGGGGATTACGAGCAGTACTTC
TRBJ2-1 - 13 TRBV5-1 - CASSLGRNNEQFF TGCGCCAGCAGCTTGGGACGTAACAATGAGCAGTTCTTC
TRBJ2-1 - 15 TRBV10-2 TRBD2 CASSEIASGNDEQFF TGCGCCAGCAGTGAGATCGCTAGCGGGAACGATGAGCAGTTCTTC
TRBJ1-6 many 13 TRBV6-5 TRBD1 CASNDRGHSPLHF TGTGCCAGCAACGACAGGGGGCATTCACCCCTCCACTTT
TRBJ2-5 few 13 TRBV30 TRBD1 CAWQDRGGETQYF TGTGCCTGGCAGGACAGGGGCGGGGAGACCCAGTACTTC
TRBJ1-1 - 13 TRBV9 - CASTAEGNTEAFF TGTGCCAGCACAGCGGAGGGGAACACTGAAGCTTTCTTT
TRBJ2-5 - 14 TRBV7-9 TRBD1 CASSLVQGLDTQYF TGTGCCAGCAGCTTAGTACAGGGGTTGGATACCCAGTACTTC
TRBJ1-3 - 11 TRBV14 - CASSQASTIYF TGTGCCAGCAGCCAGGCGTCCACCATATATTTT
TRBJ1-2 - 13 TRBV29-1 TRBD1 CSVRTGTNYGYTF TGCAGCGTGCGGACAGGGACTAACTATGGCTACACCTTC
TRBJ2-7 - 13 TRBV5-1 - CASSFDSSYEQYF TGCGCCAGCAGCTTCGACAGCTCCTACGAGCAGTACTTC
TRBJ2-7 few 14 TRBV14 TRBD2 CASSQGVWTSEQYF TGTGCCAGCAGCCAAGGGGTATGGACTAGCGAGCAGTACTTC
TRBJ2-1 few 11 TRBV6-5 - CASRGLNEQFF TGTGCCAGCCGTGGGTTGAATGAGCAGTTCTTC
TRBJ2-7 - 13 TRBV5-1 - CASSPRQGREQYF TGCGCCAGCAGCCCTAGACAAGGGAGGGAGCAGTACTTC
TRBJ1-3 few 16 TRBV7-2 TRBD1 CASSPRQGLAGNTIYF TGTGCCAGCAGCCCGAGACAGGGGTTGGCTGGAAACACCATATATTTT
TRBJ1-1 once 14 TRBV10-3 TRBD1 CAISETGGDTEAFF TGTGCCATCAGTGAGACAGGGGGGGACACTGAAGCTTTCTTT
TRBJ2-1 - 17 TRBV27 TRBD2 CASSPTFGRGVNNEQFF TGTGCCAGCAGTCCCACCTTTGGGCGGGGGGTAAACAATGAGCAGTTCTTC